Sequencing of this TCR beta chain was carried out in a study of blood T cell repertoires in COVID-19. Measured with immunoSEQ multiplex PCR; TCRdb has only the in-frame clones, and not every one. There are approximately 170,000 clones in the sample; under 85% occur only once, and approximately 7% lies in the top ten. During active infection, Seattle patients enrolled and were then monitored through disease. This CDR3 region has 14 residues. Deletions cut 1 base from V and 2 bases from J, with 8 bases between. CDR1 and CDR2 from the germline V gene are LNHDA and SQIVND (reference sequence). Sequenced material: peripheral blood. The chain uses TRBV19 and TRBJ2-5; D not resolved. This TCR was sampled from a man aged 80 or over with COVID-19, enrolled during active disease. DNA for the CDR3: TGTGCCAGTAGTATAGGCGGCGGTCAAGAGACCCAGTACTTC. It translates to CASSIGGGQETQYF.